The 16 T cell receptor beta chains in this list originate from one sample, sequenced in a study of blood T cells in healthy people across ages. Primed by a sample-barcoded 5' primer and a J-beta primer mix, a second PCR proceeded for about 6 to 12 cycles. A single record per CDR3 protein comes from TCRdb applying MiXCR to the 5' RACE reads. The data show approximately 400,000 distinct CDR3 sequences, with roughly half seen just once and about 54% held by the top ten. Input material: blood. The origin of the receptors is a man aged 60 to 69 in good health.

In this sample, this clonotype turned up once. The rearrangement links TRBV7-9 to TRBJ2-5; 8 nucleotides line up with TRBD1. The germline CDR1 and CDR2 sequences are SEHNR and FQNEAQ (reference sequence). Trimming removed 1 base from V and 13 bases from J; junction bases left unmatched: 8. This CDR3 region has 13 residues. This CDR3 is CASSLGQGYPPYF. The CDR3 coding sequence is TGTGCCAGCAGCTTAGGACAGGGGTATCCTCCGTACTTC. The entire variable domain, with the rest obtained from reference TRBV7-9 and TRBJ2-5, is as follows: DTGVSQNPRHKITKRGQNVTFRCDPISEHNRLYWYRQTLGQGPEFLTYFQNEAQLEKSRLLSDRFSAERPKGSFSTLEIQRTEQGDSAMYLCASSLGQGYPPYFGPGTRLLVL.

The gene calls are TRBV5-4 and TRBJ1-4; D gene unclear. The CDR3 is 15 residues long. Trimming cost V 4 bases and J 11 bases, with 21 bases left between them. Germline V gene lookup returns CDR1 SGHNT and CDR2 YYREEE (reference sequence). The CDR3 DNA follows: TGTGCCAGCAGCCCGGCGGACGGCCAAATGAATAAACTGTTTTTT. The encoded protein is CASSPADGQMNKLFF.

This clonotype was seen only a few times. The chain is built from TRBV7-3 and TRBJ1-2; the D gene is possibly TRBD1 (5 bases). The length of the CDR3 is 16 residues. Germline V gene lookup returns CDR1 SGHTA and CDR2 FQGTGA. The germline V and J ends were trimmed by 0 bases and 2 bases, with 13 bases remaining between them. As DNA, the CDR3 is TGTGCCAGCAGCTTAACTTCTCCGGGACGGAACTATGGCTACACCTTC. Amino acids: CASSLTSPGRNYGYTF.

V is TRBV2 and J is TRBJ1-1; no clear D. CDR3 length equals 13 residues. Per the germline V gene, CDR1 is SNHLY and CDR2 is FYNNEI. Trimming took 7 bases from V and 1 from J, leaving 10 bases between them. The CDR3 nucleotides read TGTGCCAGCATCCGCGGAAAGAACACTGAAGCTTTCTTT. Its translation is CASIRGKNTEAFF.

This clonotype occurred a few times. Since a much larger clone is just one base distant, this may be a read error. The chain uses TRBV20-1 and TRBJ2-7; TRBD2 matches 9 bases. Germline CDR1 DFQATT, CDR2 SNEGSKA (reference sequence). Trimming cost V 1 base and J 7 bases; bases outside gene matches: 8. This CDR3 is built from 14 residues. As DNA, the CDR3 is TGCAGTGCTAGAGGGGCTAGCGGGATAAGTGAGCAGTACTTC. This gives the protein CSARGASGISEQYF.

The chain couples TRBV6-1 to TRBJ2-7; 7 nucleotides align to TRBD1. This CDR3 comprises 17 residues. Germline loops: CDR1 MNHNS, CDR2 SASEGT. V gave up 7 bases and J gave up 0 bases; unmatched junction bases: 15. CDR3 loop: CASTPTGGGQASYEQYF. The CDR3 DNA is TGTGCCAGCACTCCCACCGGAGGTGGACAGGCCTCCTACGAGCAGTACTTC.

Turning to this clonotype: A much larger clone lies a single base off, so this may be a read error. CDR3 amino acids: CASSLTGGLGKTQYF. The DNA for the CDR3 is TGTGCCAGCAGTCTGACAGGGGGGCTGGGAAAGACCCAGTACTTC. The J gene is TRBJ2-5, the V gene TRBV27; 9 bases are a match to TRBD1. The CDR3 runs to 15 residues. Germline values: CDR1 MNHEY, CDR2 SMNVEV (reference sequence). J gave up 6 bases and V 5 bases, and 10 bases lay outside the gene matches.

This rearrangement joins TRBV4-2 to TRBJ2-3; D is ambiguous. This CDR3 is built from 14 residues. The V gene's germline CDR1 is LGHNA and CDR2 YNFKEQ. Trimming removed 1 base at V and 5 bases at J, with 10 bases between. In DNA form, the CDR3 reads TGTGCCAGCAGCCAAGGCTCCCCGGGAGATACGCAGTATTTT. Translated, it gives CASSQGSPGDTQYF.

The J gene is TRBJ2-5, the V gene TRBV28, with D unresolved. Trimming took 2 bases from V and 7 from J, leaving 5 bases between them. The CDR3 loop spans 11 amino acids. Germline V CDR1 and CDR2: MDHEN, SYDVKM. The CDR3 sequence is CASSLGWTQYF. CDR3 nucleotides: TGTGCCAGCAGTTTAGGGTGGACCCAGTACTTC.

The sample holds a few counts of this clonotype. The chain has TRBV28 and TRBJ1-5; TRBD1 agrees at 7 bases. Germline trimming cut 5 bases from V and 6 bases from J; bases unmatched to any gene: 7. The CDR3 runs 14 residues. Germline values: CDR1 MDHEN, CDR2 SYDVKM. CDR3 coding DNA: TGTGCCAGCAGTCCCAGACAGGGAGGTCAGCCCCAGCATTTT. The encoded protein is CASSPRQGGQPQHF. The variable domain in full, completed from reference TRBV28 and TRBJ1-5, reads DVKVTQSSRYLVKRTGEKVFLECVQDMDHENMFWYRQDPGLGLRLIYFSYDVKMKEKGDIPEGYSVSREKKERFSLILESASTNQTSMYLCASSPRQGGQPQHFGDGTRLSIL.

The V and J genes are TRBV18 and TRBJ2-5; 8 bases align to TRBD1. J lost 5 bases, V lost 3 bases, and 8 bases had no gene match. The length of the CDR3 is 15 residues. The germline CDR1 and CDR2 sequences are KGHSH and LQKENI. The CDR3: CASSPSRTGSETQYF. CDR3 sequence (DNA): TGTGCCAGCTCACCTAGTAGGACAGGGTCCGAGACCCAGTACTTC.

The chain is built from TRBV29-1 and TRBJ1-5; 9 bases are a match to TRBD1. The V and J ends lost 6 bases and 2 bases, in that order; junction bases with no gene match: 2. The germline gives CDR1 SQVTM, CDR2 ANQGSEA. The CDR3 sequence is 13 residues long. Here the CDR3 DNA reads TGCAGCGTGACAGGGGGGGGCAATCAGCCCCAGCATTTT. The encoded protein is CSVTGGGNQPQHF.

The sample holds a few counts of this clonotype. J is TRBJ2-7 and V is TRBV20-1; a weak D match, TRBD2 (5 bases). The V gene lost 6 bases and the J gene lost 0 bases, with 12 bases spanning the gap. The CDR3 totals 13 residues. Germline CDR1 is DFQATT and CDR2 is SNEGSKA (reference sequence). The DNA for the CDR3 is TGCAGTGCCAGACCCGGGGTCTCCTACGAGCAGTACTTC. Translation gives CSARPGVSYEQYF.

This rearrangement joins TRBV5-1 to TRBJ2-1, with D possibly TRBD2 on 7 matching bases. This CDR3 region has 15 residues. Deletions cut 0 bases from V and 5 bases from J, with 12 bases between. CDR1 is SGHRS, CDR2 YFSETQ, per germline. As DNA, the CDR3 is TGCGCCAGCAGCTTGGACCGGGGGGCCAACAATGAGCAGTTCTTC. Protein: CASSLDRGANNEQFF.

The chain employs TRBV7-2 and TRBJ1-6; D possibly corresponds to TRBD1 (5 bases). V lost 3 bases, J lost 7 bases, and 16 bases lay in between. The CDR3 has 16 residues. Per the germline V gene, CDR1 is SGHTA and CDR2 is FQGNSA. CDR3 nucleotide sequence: TGTGCCAGCAGCTTCTCTCCGGGACGAGGGAATTCACCCCTCCACTTT. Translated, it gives CASSFSPGRGNSPLHF.

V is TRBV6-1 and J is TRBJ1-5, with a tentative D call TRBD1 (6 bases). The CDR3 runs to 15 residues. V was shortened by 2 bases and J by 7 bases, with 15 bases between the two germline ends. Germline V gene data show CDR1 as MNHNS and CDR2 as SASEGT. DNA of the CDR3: TGTGCCAGCAGTGAACCCACAGGGCTTGGGCAGCCCCAGCATTTT. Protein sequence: CASSEPTGLGQPQHF.